This is a list of T cell receptor beta chains from one sample in a study of blood T cell repertoires in COVID-19. Here immunoSEQ multiplex PCR was the method, and the copy in TCRdb shows in-frame clones only, minus some. The data hold some 110,000 clones, with over 65% observed a single time. Sample: peripheral blood. The source is a man aged 80 or over with COVID-19, enrolled during active disease. Both conserved end residues are part of each CDR3. Fields, in order: CDR3 DNA, CDR3 protein, clone size, V gene, D gene, CDR3 length, J gene. A D gene is named only where the DNA matches it firmly. Some rows mark clone size as missing; the rest say once, few, many or name a class of expanded clone.

CDR3nt: TGCAGCGTTGAGGGACAGGGTATCAGAAAACTGTTTTTT
CDR3aa: CSVEGQGIRKLFF
abundance: .
v_gene: TRBV29-1
d_gene: TRBD1
len: 13
j_gene: TRBJ1-4

CDR3nt: TGTGCCAGCAGTTTTAAACAGGGGGCCGCGAACACCGGGGAGCTGTTTTTT
CDR3aa: CASSFKQGAANTGELFF
abundance: once
v_gene: TRBV5-4
d_gene: TRBD1
len: 17
j_gene: TRBJ2-2

CDR3nt: TGTGCCAGCAGCCTGACAGGGAATGACAATGAGCAGTTCTTC
CDR3aa: CASSLTGNDNEQFF
abundance: .
v_gene: TRBV5-4
d_gene: TRBD1
len: 14
j_gene: TRBJ2-1

CDR3nt: TGTGCCTGGGGTAGCGGGAGGGCGAGAGGGCAGTTCTTC
CDR3aa: CAWGSGRARGQFF
abundance: .
v_gene: TRBV30
d_gene: TRBD2
len: 13
j_gene: TRBJ2-1

CDR3nt: TGTGCCAGCAGTGGAGGTTCCGGATTCGCATCACCCCTCCACTTT
CDR3aa: CASSGGSGFASPLHF
abundance: .
v_gene: TRBV28
d_gene: .
len: 15
j_gene: TRBJ1-6

CDR3nt: TGTGCCAGCAGTCCTCCGGGACTAGGAGATACGCAGTATTTT
CDR3aa: CASSPPGLGDTQYF
abundance: .
v_gene: TRBV3-1/TRBV3-2
d_gene: TRBD2
len: 14
j_gene: TRBJ2-3

CDR3nt: TGTGCCAGCAGCCAAAACCCTAGCGGGACCTACGAGCAGTACTTC
CDR3aa: CASSQNPSGTYEQYF
abundance: .
v_gene: TRBV5-5
d_gene: TRBD2
len: 15
j_gene: TRBJ2-7

CDR3nt: TGTGCCAGCAGTCAGGAGGGCGCCGGGGAGCTGTTTTTT
CDR3aa: CASSQEGAGELFF
abundance: few
v_gene: TRBV6-4
d_gene: .
len: 13
j_gene: TRBJ2-2

CDR3nt: TGTGCCAGTAGTATTTCCAGGGCTGCCGAGACCCAGTACTTC
CDR3aa: CASSISRAAETQYF
abundance: .
v_gene: TRBV19
d_gene: .
len: 14
j_gene: TRBJ2-5

CDR3nt: TGTGCCAGCACGGGACCAGGGGATGAGCAGTTCTTC
CDR3aa: CASTGPGDEQFF
abundance: .
v_gene: TRBV2
d_gene: .
len: 12
j_gene: TRBJ2-1

CDR3nt: TGCGCCAGCAGCTTAGGTGATAGGGGTGAAAAACTGTTTTTT
CDR3aa: CASSLGDRGEKLFF
abundance: .
v_gene: TRBV5-1
d_gene: .
len: 14
j_gene: TRBJ1-4

CDR3nt: TGTGCCAGCAGTTTAATCGGGGGGTCTGGGGCCAACGTCCTGACTTTC
CDR3aa: CASSLIGGSGANVLTF
abundance: .
v_gene: TRBV27
d_gene: TRBD2
len: 16
j_gene: TRBJ2-6

CDR3nt: TGTGCCATCAGTGAGTCGCCCAGTAACCAAGAGACCCAGTACTTC
CDR3aa: CAISESPSNQETQYF
abundance: .
v_gene: TRBV10-3
d_gene: .
len: 15
j_gene: TRBJ2-5

CDR3nt: TGTGCCAGCAGTTACTCGTCGGGAGGATCCTACGAGCAGTACTTC
CDR3aa: CASSYSSGGSYEQYF
abundance: .
v_gene: TRBV6-5
d_gene: TRBD2
len: 15
j_gene: TRBJ2-7

CDR3nt: TGCAGTGCTAGTGACACTGGGGGGGTGCCCCAGCATTTT
CDR3aa: CSASDTGGVPQHF
abundance: .
v_gene: TRBV20-1
d_gene: .
len: 13
j_gene: TRBJ1-5

CDR3nt: TGTGCCAGCAGTAGACAGGGGGCTGAGGAGACCCAGTACTTC
CDR3aa: CASSRQGAEETQYF
abundance: .
v_gene: TRBV2
d_gene: TRBD1
len: 14
j_gene: TRBJ2-5

CDR3nt: TGTGCCAGCAGGGACAGCTTGAATGAAAAACTGTTTTTT
CDR3aa: CASRDSLNEKLFF
abundance: .
v_gene: TRBV6-5
d_gene: .
len: 13
j_gene: TRBJ1-4

CDR3nt: TGTGCCAGCCACTACATGGACGAGCAGTACTTC
CDR3aa: CASHYMDEQYF
abundance: .
v_gene: TRBV6-5
d_gene: .
len: 11
j_gene: TRBJ2-7

CDR3nt: TGTGCCAGTAGTGAGACAGGGGGAGGCCGGTACAATGAGCAGTTCTTC
CDR3aa: CASSETGGGRYNEQFF
abundance: .
v_gene: TRBV19
d_gene: TRBD1
len: 16
j_gene: TRBJ2-1

CDR3nt: TGTGCCAGCAGTTTATACAGGAACACTGAAGCTTTCTTT
CDR3aa: CASSLYRNTEAFF
abundance: .
v_gene: TRBV28
d_gene: .
len: 13
j_gene: TRBJ1-1

CDR3nt: TGTGCCAGCAGCACTCGGGTTAAGAATTCACCCCTCCACTTT
CDR3aa: CASSTRVKNSPLHF
abundance: .
v_gene: TRBV3-1/TRBV3-2
d_gene: .
len: 14
j_gene: TRBJ1-6

CDR3nt: TGTGCCAGCACTTTGGGATGGGGGGTGAATGAAAAACTGTTTTTT
CDR3aa: CASTLGWGVNEKLFF
abundance: .
v_gene: TRBV28
d_gene: .
len: 15
j_gene: TRBJ1-4

CDR3nt: TGTGCCAGCAGCCCACTTACAGGGGGCGTTGGCGGCTACACCTTC
CDR3aa: CASSPLTGGVGGYTF
abundance: few
v_gene: TRBV7-2
d_gene: TRBD1
len: 15
j_gene: TRBJ1-2

CDR3nt: TGTGCCAGCAGCCCGGGAGGATATTCACCCCTCCACTTT
CDR3aa: CASSPGGYSPLHF
abundance: .
v_gene: TRBV5-5
d_gene: .
len: 13
j_gene: TRBJ1-6

CDR3nt: TGTGCCAGCAGCTTAGTTTTCTCCTCCTACAATGAGCAGTTCTTC
CDR3aa: CASSLVFSSYNEQFF
abundance: once
v_gene: TRBV7-2
d_gene: .
len: 15
j_gene: TRBJ2-1

CDR3nt: TGTGCCACAGGACAGGCTAGAAACACCATATATTTT
CDR3aa: CATGQARNTIYF
abundance: .
v_gene: TRBV25-1
d_gene: TRBD1
len: 12
j_gene: TRBJ1-3

CDR3nt: TGCAGTGCTAGTAACTGGGGTAGCGACACTGAAGCTTTCTTT
CDR3aa: CSASNWGSDTEAFF
abundance: .
v_gene: TRBV20-1
d_gene: .
len: 14
j_gene: TRBJ1-1

CDR3nt: TGTGCCAGCAGGTCGGGGACAACTTTCTTT
CDR3aa: CASRSGTTFF
abundance: .
v_gene: TRBV28
d_gene: .
len: 10
j_gene: TRBJ1-1

CDR3nt: TGTGCCAGCAGCCACTTAGCGGGACCCTCCTACAATGAGCAGTTCTTC
CDR3aa: CASSHLAGPSYNEQFF
abundance: .
v_gene: TRBV3-1/TRBV3-2
d_gene: TRBD2
len: 16
j_gene: TRBJ2-1

CDR3nt: TGTGCCAGCAGAGCCACCGCAGATACGCAGTATTTT
CDR3aa: CASRATADTQYF
abundance: .
v_gene: TRBV9
d_gene: .
len: 12
j_gene: TRBJ2-3

CDR3nt: TGTGCCAGCAGCCACCGTTTCGGCAGCCTACGGGACACTGAAGCTTTCTTT
CDR3aa: CASSHRFGSLRDTEAFF
abundance: .
v_gene: TRBV13
d_gene: .
len: 17
j_gene: TRBJ1-1

CDR3nt: TGTGCCAGCAGTCCCTGGACAGACCGTGCAACTAATGAAAAACTGTTTTTT
CDR3aa: CASSPWTDRATNEKLFF
abundance: once
v_gene: TRBV27
d_gene: .
len: 17
j_gene: TRBJ1-4

CDR3nt: TGTGCCAGCAGCCAAGGGACCGGCCCAGGGCCCCTCCACTTT
CDR3aa: CASSQGTGPGPLHF
abundance: .
v_gene: TRBV3-1/TRBV3-2
d_gene: .
len: 14
j_gene: TRBJ1-6

CDR3nt: TGTGCCAGCAGCCGTGGGGGGTCTGGGAGCACCGGGGAGCTGTTTTTT
CDR3aa: CASSRGGSGSTGELFF
abundance: .
v_gene: TRBV5-4
d_gene: .
len: 16
j_gene: TRBJ2-2

CDR3nt: TGTGCCAGCAGCTTACTTGGCGGTACGCAGTATTTT
CDR3aa: CASSLLGGTQYF
abundance: few
v_gene: TRBV7-6
d_gene: .
len: 12
j_gene: TRBJ2-3

CDR3nt: TGTGCCAGCAGCGTAGGGCCGCCCAACTACGAGCAGTACTTC
CDR3aa: CASSVGPPNYEQYF
abundance: .
v_gene: TRBV9
d_gene: .
len: 14
j_gene: TRBJ2-7

CDR3nt: TGTGCCAGCTCACCAACGGGTGGTGGGGCCAACGTCCTGACTTTC
CDR3aa: CASSPTGGGANVLTF
abundance: .
v_gene: TRBV18
d_gene: .
len: 15
j_gene: TRBJ2-6

CDR3nt: TGTGCCAGCAGCTCGTTCTACGAGCAGTACTTC
CDR3aa: CASSSFYEQYF
abundance: .
v_gene: TRBV5-6
d_gene: .
len: 11
j_gene: TRBJ2-7

CDR3nt: TGTGCCAGCAGCTTACAGGGGTACAATCAGCCCCAGCATTTT
CDR3aa: CASSLQGYNQPQHF
abundance: once
v_gene: TRBV5-4
d_gene: TRBD1
len: 14
j_gene: TRBJ1-5

CDR3nt: TGCGCCAGCAGCCTGGGACAGGCGAGCTCTGGAAACACCATATATTTT
CDR3aa: CASSLGQASSGNTIYF
abundance: .
v_gene: TRBV5-1
d_gene: TRBD1
len: 16
j_gene: TRBJ1-3

CDR3nt: TGCGCCAGCAGCCATCCAGGGGACTCCTACGAGCAGTACTTC
CDR3aa: CASSHPGDSYEQYF
abundance: once
v_gene: TRBV4-1
d_gene: .
len: 14
j_gene: TRBJ2-7

CDR3nt: TGTGCCAGTCAAGACCCGGGACTAGCGGAAAATGAGCAGTTCTTC
CDR3aa: CASQDPGLAENEQFF
abundance: .
v_gene: TRBV7-6
d_gene: TRBD2
len: 15
j_gene: TRBJ2-1

CDR3nt: TGTGCCAGCAGGGAGGGGACAGGGCGCAATCAGCCCCAGCATTTT
CDR3aa: CASREGTGRNQPQHF
abundance: .
v_gene: TRBV6-6
d_gene: TRBD1
len: 15
j_gene: TRBJ1-5

CDR3nt: TGTGCTAGTGGTTTGGTACAGGCGGAGTGGAGCACAGATACGCAGTATTTT
CDR3aa: CASGLVQAEWSTDTQYF
abundance: .
v_gene: TRBV12-5
d_gene: .
len: 17
j_gene: TRBJ2-3

CDR3nt: TGTGCCAGCAGCAAGCACAGGGGCGCGAACACCGGGGAGCTGTTTTTT
CDR3aa: CASSKHRGANTGELFF
abundance: .
v_gene: TRBV7-9
d_gene: TRBD1
len: 16
j_gene: TRBJ2-2

CDR3nt: TGTGCCATCAGCGGGACAACCACCTACGAGCAGTACTTC
CDR3aa: CAISGTTTYEQYF
abundance: .
v_gene: TRBV10-3
d_gene: .
len: 13
j_gene: TRBJ2-7

CDR3nt: TGTGCCAGCAGTTTATTCCGGGGTGGGCAGAGCATTAATGAAAAACTGTTTTTT
CDR3aa: CASSLFRGGQSINEKLFF
abundance: .
v_gene: TRBV28
d_gene: .
len: 18
j_gene: TRBJ1-4

CDR3nt: TGTGCCAGCAGCTTAGGGGATCTTGGAGGCTTTAATGAAAAACTGTTTTTT
CDR3aa: CASSLGDLGGFNEKLFF
abundance: once
v_gene: TRBV7-2
d_gene: .
len: 17
j_gene: TRBJ1-4

CDR3nt: TGCGCCAGCAGTGACCGACATTTCAATACGCAGTATTTT
CDR3aa: CASSDRHFNTQYF
abundance: .
v_gene: TRBV10-1
d_gene: .
len: 13
j_gene: TRBJ2-3

CDR3nt: TGTGCCACCAGCAGAGACAGGGGCGCGGAAAAACTGTTTTTT
CDR3aa: CATSRDRGAEKLFF
abundance: .
v_gene: TRBV15
d_gene: .
len: 14
j_gene: TRBJ1-4

CDR3nt: TGTGCCAGCAGTTTACCCGGGACACCCAACTATGGCTACACCTTC
CDR3aa: CASSLPGTPNYGYTF
abundance: once
v_gene: TRBV28
d_gene: .
len: 15
j_gene: TRBJ1-2

CDR3nt: TGTGCCAGCAGCCCGAGATGGACAGGGGGCTACGAGCAGTACTTC
CDR3aa: CASSPRWTGGYEQYF
abundance: .
v_gene: TRBV3-1/TRBV3-2
d_gene: TRBD1
len: 15
j_gene: TRBJ2-7

CDR3nt: TGCAGCGTCACCTTTGGACAGGGCTCTAACTATGGCTACACCTTC
CDR3aa: CSVTFGQGSNYGYTF
abundance: .
v_gene: TRBV29-1
d_gene: TRBD1
len: 15
j_gene: TRBJ1-2

CDR3nt: TGTGCCAGCAGCTTGGTCAGTAGCTCCTTCACAGATACGCAGTATTTT
CDR3aa: CASSLVSSSFTDTQYF
abundance: .
v_gene: TRBV5-5
d_gene: .
len: 16
j_gene: TRBJ2-3